This T cell receptor beta chain was observed in a study of T cells in Graves' hyperthyroidism and ophthalmopathy. Study conclusions and caveats: Stable hyperthyroidism was told apart from ophthalmopathy by a model built on 13 V-J features. Most clonotypes that expanded in the thyroid above 0.001 also showed up in blood.

CDR1 DFQATT and CDR2 SNEGSKA come from the germline V gene (reference sequence). The CDR3 spans 12 residues. Trimming removed 3 bases from V and 0 bases from J, with 6 bases in between. Amplification yielded TCR beta CDR3 regions, with RNA transcripts as the source. The HTBI set primed first-round TCR CDR3 RT-PCR. One entry per CDR3 protein results from TCRdb running MiXCR on the multiplex PCR reads. The profile shows some 570,000 distinct CDR3 sequences, 17% of them singletons. Diagnostic assessment was based on clinical symptoms, serum thyroxine and TRAb, thyroid ultrasound and orbital computed tomography. More than 9.5 ml fresh peripheral blood yielded the PBMCs. This clonotype was observed at least ten times. Its antigen is not known.

Input material: blood. The source of this sequence is a woman aged 18-35 years with Graves' ophthalmopathy. The chain uses TRBV20-1 and TRBJ2-7, with D uncertain. The CDR3 here is CSASGTSYEQYF. The CDR3 bases are TGCAGTGCTAGCGGCACCTCCTACGAGCAGTACTTC.